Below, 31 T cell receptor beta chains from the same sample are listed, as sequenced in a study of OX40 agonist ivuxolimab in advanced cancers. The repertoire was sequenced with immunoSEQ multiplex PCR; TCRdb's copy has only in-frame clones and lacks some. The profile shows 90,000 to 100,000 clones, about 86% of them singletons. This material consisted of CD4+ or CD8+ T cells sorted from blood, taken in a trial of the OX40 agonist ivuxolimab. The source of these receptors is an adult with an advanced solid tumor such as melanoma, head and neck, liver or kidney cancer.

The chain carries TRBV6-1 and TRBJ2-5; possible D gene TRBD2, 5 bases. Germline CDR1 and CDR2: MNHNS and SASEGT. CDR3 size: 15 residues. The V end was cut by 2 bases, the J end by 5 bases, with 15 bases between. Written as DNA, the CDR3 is TGTGCCAGCAGTGAAATCTGGACTCGCCGGGAGACCCAGTACTTC. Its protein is CASSEIWTRRETQYF.

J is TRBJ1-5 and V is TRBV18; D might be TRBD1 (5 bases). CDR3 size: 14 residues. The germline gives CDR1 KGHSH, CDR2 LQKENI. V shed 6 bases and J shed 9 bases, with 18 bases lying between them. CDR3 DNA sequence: TGTGCCAGCTCGGGGGACCCCCCGGGTGGGCCCCAGCATTTT. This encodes CASSGDPPGGPQHF.

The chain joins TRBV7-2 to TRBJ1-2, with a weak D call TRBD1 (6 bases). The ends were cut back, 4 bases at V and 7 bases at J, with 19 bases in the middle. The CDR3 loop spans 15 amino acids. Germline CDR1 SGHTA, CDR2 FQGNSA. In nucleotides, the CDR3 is TGTGCCAGCAGCTGGGGACTATCTACAGGGAGTGGCTACACCTTC. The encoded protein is CASSWGLSTGSGYTF.

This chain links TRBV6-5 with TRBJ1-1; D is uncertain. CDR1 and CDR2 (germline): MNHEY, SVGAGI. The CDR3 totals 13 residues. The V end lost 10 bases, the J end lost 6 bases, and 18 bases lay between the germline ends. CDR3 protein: CATSAGREAEAFF. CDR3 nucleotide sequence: TGTGCCACCTCGGCGGGGAGGGAGGCTGAAGCTTTCTTT.

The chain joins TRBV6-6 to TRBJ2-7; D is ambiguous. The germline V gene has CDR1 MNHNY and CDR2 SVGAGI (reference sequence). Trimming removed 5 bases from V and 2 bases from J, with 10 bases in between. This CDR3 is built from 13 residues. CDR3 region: CASSAGRTYEQYF. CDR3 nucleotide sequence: TGTGCCAGCAGTGCCGGACGGACCTACGAGCAGTACTTC.

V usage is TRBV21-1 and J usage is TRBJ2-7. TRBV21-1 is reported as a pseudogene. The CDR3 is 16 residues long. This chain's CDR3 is CASSKALRDRRGEQYF. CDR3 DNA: TGTGCCAGCAGCAAAGCGCTCAGGGACCGAAGGGGCGAGCAGTACTTC.

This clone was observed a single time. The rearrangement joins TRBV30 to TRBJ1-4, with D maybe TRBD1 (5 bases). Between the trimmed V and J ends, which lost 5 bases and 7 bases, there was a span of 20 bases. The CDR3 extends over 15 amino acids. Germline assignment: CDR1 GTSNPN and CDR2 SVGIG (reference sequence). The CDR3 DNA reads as TGTGCCTGGGCTCCCGGTCGAGGGGACGGTGAAAAACTGTTTTTT. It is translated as CAWAPGRGDGEKLFF.

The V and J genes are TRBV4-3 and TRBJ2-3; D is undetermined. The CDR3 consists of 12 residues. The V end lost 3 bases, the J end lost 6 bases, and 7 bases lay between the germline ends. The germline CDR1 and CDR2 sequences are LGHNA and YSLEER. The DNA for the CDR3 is TGCGCCAGCAGCCAGCTGGGGGATACGCAGTATTTT. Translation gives CASSQLGDTQYF.

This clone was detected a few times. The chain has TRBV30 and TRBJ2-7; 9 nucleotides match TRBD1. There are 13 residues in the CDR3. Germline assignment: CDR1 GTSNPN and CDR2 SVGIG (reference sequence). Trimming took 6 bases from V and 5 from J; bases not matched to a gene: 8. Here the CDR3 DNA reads TGTGCCTGTTCCACCGGGACAGGGAACGAGCAGTACTTC. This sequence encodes CACSTGTGNEQYF.

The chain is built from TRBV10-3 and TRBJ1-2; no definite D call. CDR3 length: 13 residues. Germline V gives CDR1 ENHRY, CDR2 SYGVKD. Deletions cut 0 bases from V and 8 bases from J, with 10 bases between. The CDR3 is CAISESGSAGYTF. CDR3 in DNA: TGTGCCATCAGTGAGTCCGGGTCTGCGGGCTACACCTTC.

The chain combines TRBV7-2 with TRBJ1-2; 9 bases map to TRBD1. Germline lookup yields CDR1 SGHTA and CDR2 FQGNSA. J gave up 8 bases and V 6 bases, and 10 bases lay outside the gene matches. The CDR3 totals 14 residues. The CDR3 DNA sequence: TGTGCCAGCAGAAAGGACAGGGGTCTGTCAGGCTACACCTTC. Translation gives CASRKDRGLSGYTF.

CDR3 amino acids: CSANYNEQFF. Written as DNA, the CDR3 is TGCAGTGCCAATTACAATGAGCAGTTCTTC. This rearrangement joins TRBV20-1 to TRBJ2-1; D remains unclear. The germline V and J ends were trimmed by 6 bases and 4 bases, with 4 bases remaining between them. Germline V lookup: CDR1 DFQATT, CDR2 SNEGSKA (reference sequence). The CDR3 sequence is 10 residues long.

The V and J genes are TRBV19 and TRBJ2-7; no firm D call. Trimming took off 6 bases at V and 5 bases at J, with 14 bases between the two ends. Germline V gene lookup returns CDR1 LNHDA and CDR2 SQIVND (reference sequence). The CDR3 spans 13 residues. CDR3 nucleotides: TGTGCCAGTAGATCAAGGGATCGGAACGAGCAGTACTTC. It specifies CASRSRDRNEQYF.

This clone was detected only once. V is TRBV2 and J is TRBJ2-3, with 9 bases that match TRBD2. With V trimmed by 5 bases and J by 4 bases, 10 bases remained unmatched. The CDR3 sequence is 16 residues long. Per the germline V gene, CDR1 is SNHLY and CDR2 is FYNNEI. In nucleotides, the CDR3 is TGTGCCAGCAGTCACTGGACTAGCGCTGTGTCAGATACGCAGTATTTT. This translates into CASSHWTSAVSDTQYF. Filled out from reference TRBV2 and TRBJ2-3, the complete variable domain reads EPEVTQTPSHQVTQMGQEVILRCVPISNHLYFYWYRQILGQKVEFLVSFYNNEISEKSEIFDDQFSVERPDGSNFTLKIRSTKLEDSAMYFCASSHWTSAVSDTQYFGPGTRLTVL.

CDR3: CASSVRDRSTNEKLFF. For the CDR3, the DNA is TGTGCCAGCAGCGTAAGGGACAGATCAACTAATGAAAAACTGTTTTTT. The chain is built from TRBV9 and TRBJ1-4; 7 bases are a match to TRBD1. V lost 1 base and J lost 0; bases outside the gene matches: 3. CDR1 and CDR2 from the germline V gene are SGDLS and YYNGEE. The CDR3 length is 16 residues.

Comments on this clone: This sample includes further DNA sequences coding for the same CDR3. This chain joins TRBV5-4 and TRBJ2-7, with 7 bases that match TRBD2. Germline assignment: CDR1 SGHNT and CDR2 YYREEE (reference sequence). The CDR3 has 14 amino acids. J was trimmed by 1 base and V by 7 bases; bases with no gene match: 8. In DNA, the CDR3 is TGTGCCAGCTCCCGGGATAGCGGGTCCTACGAGCAGTACTTC. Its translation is CASSRDSGSYEQYF.

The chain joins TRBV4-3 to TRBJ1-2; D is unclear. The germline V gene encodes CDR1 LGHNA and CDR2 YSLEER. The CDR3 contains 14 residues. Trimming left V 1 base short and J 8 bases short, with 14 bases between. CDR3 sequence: CASSQVSQTGGYTF. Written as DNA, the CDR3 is TGCGCCAGCAGCCAAGTCAGTCAGACGGGGGGCTACACCTTC.

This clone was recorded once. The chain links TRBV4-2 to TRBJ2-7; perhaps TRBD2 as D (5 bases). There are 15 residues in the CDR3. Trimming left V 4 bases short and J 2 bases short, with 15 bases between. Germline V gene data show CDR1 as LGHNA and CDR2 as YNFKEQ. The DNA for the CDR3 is TGTGCCAGCAGCCCCGAGCGGAGGCAACCCTACGAGCAGTACTTC. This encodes CASSPERRQPYEQYF.

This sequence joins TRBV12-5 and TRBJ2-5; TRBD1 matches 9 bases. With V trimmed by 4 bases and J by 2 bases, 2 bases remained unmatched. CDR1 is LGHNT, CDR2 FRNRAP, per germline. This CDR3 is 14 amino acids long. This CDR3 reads CASGSGTGQETQYF. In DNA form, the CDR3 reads TGTGCTAGTGGTTCCGGGACAGGGCAAGAGACCCAGTACTTC. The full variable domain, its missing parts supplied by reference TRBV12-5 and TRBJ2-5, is DARVTQTPRHKVTEMGQEVTMRCQPILGHNTVFWYRQTMMQGLELLAYFRNRAPLDDSGMPKDRFSAEMPDATLATLKIQPSEPRDSAVYFCASGSGTGQETQYFGPGTRLLVL.

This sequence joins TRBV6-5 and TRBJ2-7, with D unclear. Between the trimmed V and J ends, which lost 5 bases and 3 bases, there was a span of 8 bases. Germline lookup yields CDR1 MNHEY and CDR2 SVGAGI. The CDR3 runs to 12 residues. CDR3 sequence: CASSRTDYEQYF. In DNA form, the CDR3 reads TGTGCCAGCAGTAGGACGGACTACGAGCAGTACTTC.

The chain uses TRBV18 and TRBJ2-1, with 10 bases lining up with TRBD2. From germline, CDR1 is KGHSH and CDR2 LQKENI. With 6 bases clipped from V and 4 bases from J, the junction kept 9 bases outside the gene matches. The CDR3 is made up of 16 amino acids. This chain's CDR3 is CASSHRTSGFYNEQFF. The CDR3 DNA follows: TGTGCCAGCTCCCACCGGACTAGCGGTTTTTACAATGAGCAGTTCTTC.

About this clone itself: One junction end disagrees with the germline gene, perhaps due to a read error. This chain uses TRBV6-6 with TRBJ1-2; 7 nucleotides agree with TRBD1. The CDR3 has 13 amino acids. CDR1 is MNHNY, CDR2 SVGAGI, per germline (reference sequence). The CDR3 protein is CASSPGTASPLAF. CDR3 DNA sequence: TGTGCCAGCAGTCCCGGGACAGCCTCTCCCCTAGCCTTC.

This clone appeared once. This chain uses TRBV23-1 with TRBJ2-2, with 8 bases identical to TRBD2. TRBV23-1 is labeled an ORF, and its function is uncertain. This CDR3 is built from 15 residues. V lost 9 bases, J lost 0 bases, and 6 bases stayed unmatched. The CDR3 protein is CARGRGASNTGELFF. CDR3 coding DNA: TGCGCCAGAGGGCGGGGGGCCTCGAACACCGGGGAGCTGTTTTTT.

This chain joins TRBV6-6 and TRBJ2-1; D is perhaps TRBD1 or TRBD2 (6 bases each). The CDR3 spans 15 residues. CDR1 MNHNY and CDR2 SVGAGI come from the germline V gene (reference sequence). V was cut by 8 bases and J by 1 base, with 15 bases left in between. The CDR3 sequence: CASRPEGGSYNEQFF. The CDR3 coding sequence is TGTGCCAGCCGTCCTGAGGGGGGTTCCTACAATGAGCAGTTCTTC.

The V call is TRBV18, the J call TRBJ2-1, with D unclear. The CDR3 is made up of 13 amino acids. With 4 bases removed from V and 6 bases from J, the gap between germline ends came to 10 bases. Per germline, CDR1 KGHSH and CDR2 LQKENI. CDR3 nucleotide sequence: TGTGCCAGCTCACTAGCCCGGGCCAATGAGCAGTTCTTC. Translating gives CASSLARANEQFF.

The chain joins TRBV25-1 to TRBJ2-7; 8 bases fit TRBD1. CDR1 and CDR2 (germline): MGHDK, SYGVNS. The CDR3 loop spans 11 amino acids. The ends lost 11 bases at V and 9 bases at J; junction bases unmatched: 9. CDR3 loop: CACGQGLGQYF. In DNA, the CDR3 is TGTGCCTGCGGACAGGGCCTTGGGCAGTACTTC.

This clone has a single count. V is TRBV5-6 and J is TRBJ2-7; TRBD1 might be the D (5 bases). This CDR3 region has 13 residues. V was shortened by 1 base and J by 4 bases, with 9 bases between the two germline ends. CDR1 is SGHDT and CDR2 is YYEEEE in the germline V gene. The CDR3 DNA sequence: TGTGCCAGCAGCTTGATCAGGGCTTACGAGCAGTACTTC. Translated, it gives CASSLIRAYEQYF. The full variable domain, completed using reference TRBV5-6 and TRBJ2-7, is DAGVTQSPTHLIKTRGQQVTLRCSPKSGHDTVSWYQQALGQGPQFIFQYYEEEERQRGNFPDRFSGHQFPNYSSELNVNALLLGDSALYLCASSLIRAYEQYFGPGTRLTVT.

CDR3 DNA sequence: TGCGCCAGCAGATACGGGACTAGCGGGGCCTACAATGAGCAGTTCTTC. Translation: CASRYGTSGAYNEQFF. This chain joins TRBV5-1 and TRBJ2-1; 13 bases are a match to TRBD2. CDR1 and CDR2 from the germline V gene are SGHRS and YFSETQ. The ends lost 5 bases at V and 2 bases at J; junction bases unmatched: 4. This CDR3 comprises 16 residues.

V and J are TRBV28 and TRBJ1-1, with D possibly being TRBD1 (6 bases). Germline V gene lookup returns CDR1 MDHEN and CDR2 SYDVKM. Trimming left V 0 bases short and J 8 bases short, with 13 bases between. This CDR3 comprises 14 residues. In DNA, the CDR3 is TGTGCCAGCAGTTTATGGCAGGGGAGAAGGGAAGCTTTCTTT. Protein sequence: CASSLWQGRREAFF.

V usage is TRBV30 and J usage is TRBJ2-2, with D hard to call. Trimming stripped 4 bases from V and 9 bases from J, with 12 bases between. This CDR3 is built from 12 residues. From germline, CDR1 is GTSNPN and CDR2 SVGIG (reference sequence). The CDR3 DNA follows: TGTGCCTGGACTCCGGGTGGGCGGGAGCTGTTTTTT. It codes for CAWTPGGRELFF.

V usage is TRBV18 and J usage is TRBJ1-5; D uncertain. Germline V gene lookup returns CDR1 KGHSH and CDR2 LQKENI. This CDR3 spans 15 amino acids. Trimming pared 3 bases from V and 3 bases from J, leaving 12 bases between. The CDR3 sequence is CASSPVGQINQPQHF. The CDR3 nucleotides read TGTGCCAGCTCACCGGTAGGGCAGATCAATCAGCCCCAGCATTTT.